The 12 T cell receptor beta chains listed next were all sequenced from one sample in a study of T cell repertoires in cytomegalovirus infection. One entry per CDR3 protein, called by TCRdb with MiXCR from the reads. This table holds fewer than 950,000 distinct CDR3 sequences, about 33% found once. No antigen is known for these receptors. Sequenced material: cultured CD8+ T cells from PBMCs, taken from culture after CMV antigen stimulation. These receptors all come from a human donor in good health (CMV status not recorded). Some clones in this sample may be carry-over from other donors' samples.

This clonotype was counted only a few times. J is TRBJ1-2 and V is TRBV12-3 or TRBV12-4; the match to TRBD1 covers 7 bases. CDR3 length equals 16 residues. V dropped 1 base and J dropped 7; count of bases not matched to a gene: 12. For the CDR3, the DNA is TGTGCCAGCAGTTTAGGTTCAACAGGGGTCACCGGTGGCTACACCTTC. This gives the protein CASSLGSTGVTGGYTF.

This clonotype has a handful of counts. The chain is built from TRBV6-2 or TRBV6-3 and TRBJ2-7; D uncertain. There are 13 residues in the CDR3. In germline, CDR1 is MNHEY, CDR2 SVGEGT. Between the trimmed V and J ends, which lost 2 bases and 2 bases, there was a span of 7 bases. CDR3 amino acids: CASSYDLTYEQYV. CDR3 nucleotide sequence: TGTGCCAGCAGTTACGACCTTACCTACGAGCAGTACGTC.

This clonotype was counted between two and nine times. The chain has TRBV12-3 or TRBV12-4 and TRBJ1-6, with 10 bases aligning to TRBD1. The CDR3 has 19 residues. V lost 8 bases, J lost 0 bases, and 13 bases stayed unmatched. In DNA form, the CDR3 reads TGTGCCAGCGGAGCCGGGACAGGGGATTTTCGCTCCTATAATTCACCCCTCCACTTT. This codes for CASGAGTGDFRSYNSPLHF.

The chain couples TRBV12-3 or TRBV12-4 to TRBJ2-1; TRBD2 agrees at 8 bases. The CDR3 has 15 amino acids. Unmatched junction bases numbered 8, after V lost 6 bases and J lost 4 bases. This CDR3 reads CASSLSSGFYNEQFF. In DNA, the CDR3 is TGTGCCAGCAGCCTGTCTAGCGGGTTTTACAATGAGCAGTTCTTC.

Concerning this clonotype itself: The junction departs from germline at one end; a sequencing error may be responsible. The chain employs TRBV5-6 and TRBJ1-2; a possible D gene is TRBD1 (5 bases). CDR1 and CDR2 from the germline V gene are SGHDT and YYEEEE. The CDR3 sequence is 14 residues long. Written as DNA, the CDR3 is TGTGCCAGCAGCCAGGGACTCGCGGGGGGTTTAAGCATCTTC. Encoded protein: CASSQGLAGGLSIF.

This sequence joins TRBV12-5 and TRBJ2-2; 9 bases map to TRBD1. The CDR3 is 17 residues long. J lost 5 bases, V lost 2 bases, and 9 bases had no gene match. The V gene's germline CDR1 is LGHNT and CDR2 FRNRAP. CDR3 in amino acids: CASGLKLGQGRTGELFF. The CDR3 region has the DNA TGTGCTAGTGGTTTGAAGTTGGGACAGGGACGAACCGGGGAGCTGTTTTTT.

This clonotype has just a few counts. This chain links TRBV27 with TRBJ2-7; tentative D call: TRBD1 (6 bases). CDR1 and CDR2 (germline): MNHEY, SMNVEV (reference sequence). The CDR3 runs to 15 residues. Trimming took off 5 bases at V and 4 bases at J, with 18 bases between the two ends. CDR3 region: CASSPWDTAGYEQYF. The CDR3 nucleotides read TGTGCCAGCAGTCCCTGGGACACGGCCGGTTACGAGCAGTACTTC.

The rearrangement links TRBV20-1 to TRBJ2-5; D is ambiguous. CDR3 length: 10 residues. From germline, CDR1 is DFQATT and CDR2 SNEGSKA (reference sequence). The CDR3 loop is CVDIRETQYF. In DNA, the CDR3 is TGCGTTGATATTCGTGAGACCCAGTACTTC.

This clonotype was picked up many times. The junction departs from germline at one end; a sequencing error may be responsible. The chain links TRBV13 to TRBJ1-1; the D is unclear. Germline loops: CDR1 PRHDT, CDR2 FYEKMQ (reference sequence). The CDR3 runs 14 residues. CDR3 coding DNA: TGTGCCAGCAGTTTAGGCAGGAGGAACACTGAAGCTTTCTTT. Protein sequence: CASSLGRRNTEAFF.

The chain joins TRBV6-2 or TRBV6-3 to TRBJ1-1; D not resolved. This CDR3 region has 14 residues. Germline V gene lookup returns CDR1 MNHEY and CDR2 SVGEGT. With 1 base removed from V and 1 base from J, the gap between germline ends came to 7 bases. The CDR3 loop is CASSYFRSNTEAFF. The DNA for the CDR3 is TGTGCCAGCAGTTACTTTCGGTCGAACACTGAAGCTTTCTTT.

J is TRBJ1-2 and V is TRBV6-6; possibly TRBD1 for D (5 bases). Germline-derived CDR1 and CDR2 are MNHNY and SVGAGI (reference sequence). The CDR3 extends over 15 amino acids. V was clipped by 0 bases and J by 6 bases, with 14 bases between them. The CDR3 loop is CASSYSNGGNNGYTF. The CDR3 nucleotides read TGTGCCAGCAGTTACTCTAATGGGGGTAATAATGGCTACACCTTC.

The table lists this clonotype with many counts. The V gene is TRBV9, the J gene TRBJ1-1, with 9 positions matching TRBD1. J gave up 8 bases and V 3 bases, and 14 bases lay outside the gene matches. The CDR3 sequence is 16 residues long. From germline, CDR1 is SGDLS and CDR2 YYNGEE. CDR3 sequence reads: CASSGHSDRGEREAFF. Here the CDR3 DNA reads TGTGCCAGCAGCGGGCACTCGGACAGGGGCGAGAGGGAAGCTTTCTTT. Looking up the rest from reference TRBV9 and TRBJ1-1 gives the full variable domain: DSGVTQTPKHLITATGQRVTLRCSPRSGDLSVYWYQQSLDQGLQFLIQYYNGEERAKGNILERFSAQQFPDLHSELNLSSLELGDSALYFCASSGHSDRGEREAFFGQGTRLTVV.